The 30 T cell receptor beta chains in this list originate from one sample, sequenced in a study of cytomegalovirus exposure and HLA in healthy donors (dated by TCRdb to about 2017). To prepare the library, the immunoSEQ multiplex PCR assay was applied. The multiplex PCR relied on a mix of 60 forward primers for TCR Vbeta segments and 13 reverse primers for TCR Jbeta segments. Entries here come from immuneACCESS through TCRdb and include only in-frame sequences with V and J called. Some clones fail to appear in such tables; in the studies checked, an unresolved V gene covers under half of the shortfall, and the cause of the remainder is unknown. This sample gives 110,000 to 150,000 clones in total; 72% of them show up just once. 2% to 2.5% of the sample is held by the ten biggest clonotypes. Specimen: PBMCs. These TCRs come from a man aged 40-49 years in good health and CMV-seronegative.

The chain recombines TRBV5-8 with TRBJ1-6; no reliable D call. V was clipped by 7 bases and J by 6 bases, with 17 bases between them. Germline loops: CDR1 SGHTS, CDR2 YDEGEE. The CDR3 sequence is 15 residues long. The CDR3 DNA follows: TGTGCCAGCCCTAACTTCCGGGGTCTTAATTCACCCCTCCACTTT. Protein: CASPNFRGLNSPLHF.

The chain combines TRBV18 with TRBJ1-6; no clear D gene. V lost 3 bases and J 0 bases, leaving 9 bases between the germline ends. Germline CDR1 and CDR2: KGHSH and LQKENI. The CDR3 runs 16 residues. The CDR3, as DNA: TGTGCCAGCTCACCGCGACTGAGCTCCTATAATTCACCCCTCCACTTT. This sequence encodes CASSPRLSSYNSPLHF. Filled out from reference TRBV18 and TRBJ1-6, the complete variable domain reads NAGVMQNPRHLVRRRGQEARLRCSPMKGHSHVYWYRQLPEEGLKFMVYLQKENIIDESGMPKERFSAEFPKEGPSILRIQQVVRGDSAAYFCASSPRLSSYNSPLHFGNGTRLTVT.

The chain joins TRBV7-8 to TRBJ1-2; D ambiguous. CDR1 and CDR2 (germline): SGHVS, FQNEAQ. V was clipped by 3 bases and J by 8 bases, with 25 bases between them. The CDR3 totals 17 residues. The CDR3 region is CASSFLVLASESEGYTF. The CDR3 region has the DNA TGTGCCAGCAGCTTCTTGGTATTAGCCTCGGAGTCGGAAGGCTACACCTTC.

The chain uses TRBV11-2 and TRBJ2-3; TRBD2 matches 10 bases. The CDR3 spans 15 residues. The trim removed 4 bases at V and 2 bases at J, leaving 3 bases unmatched. Germline V CDR1 and CDR2: SGHAT, FQNNGV. As DNA, the CDR3 is TGTGCCAGCAGCTGGACTAGCGGTATCACAGATACGCAGTATTTT. Translated, it gives CASSWTSGITDTQYF.

The gene calls are TRBV7-9 and TRBJ2-2; D remains unclear. Germline loops: CDR1 SEHNR, CDR2 FQNEAQ (reference sequence). The CDR3 loop spans 13 amino acids. V was trimmed by 5 bases and J by 4 bases, leaving 8 bases between them. DNA of the CDR3: TGTGCCAGCAGCGGTATACTCACCGGGGAGCTGTTTTTT. Translating gives CASSGILTGELFF.

The chain carries TRBV6-1 and TRBJ2-1; no clear D. V was pared by 0 bases and J by 5 bases, with 5 bases between. CDR1 MNHNS and CDR2 SASEGT come from the germline V gene. The CDR3 contains 13 residues. This chain's CDR3 is CASSEATHNEQFF. The CDR3 bases are TGTGCCAGCAGTGAAGCGACACACAATGAGCAGTTCTTC.

CDR3 DNA: TGTGCCAGCAGCCCCACAGGGAATGAGCAGTTCTTC. It translates to CASSPTGNEQFF. The genes are TRBV7-9 and TRBJ2-1, with TRBD1 as a possible D gene (6 bases). This CDR3 has 12 residues. V shed 5 bases and J shed 7 bases, with 9 bases lying between them. Germline V CDR1 and CDR2: SEHNR, FQNEAQ (reference sequence). Combining the CDR3 with reference TRBV7-9 and TRBJ2-1 gives the whole variable domain DTGVSQNPRHKITKRGQNVTFRCDPISEHNRLYWYRQTLGQGPEFLTYFQNEAQLEKSRLLSDRFSAERPKGSFSTLEIQRTEQGDSAMYLCASSPTGNEQFFGPGTRLTVL.

The V call is TRBV7-8, the J call TRBJ2-1; 8 bases are a match to TRBD1. With V trimmed by 1 base and J by 10 bases, 6 bases remained unmatched. The CDR3 runs 14 residues. Germline V lookup: CDR1 SGHVS, CDR2 FQNEAQ. CDR3 residues: CASSLVHQGAEQFF. The CDR3 coding sequence is TGTGCCAGCAGCTTAGTCCACCAGGGGGCGGAGCAGTTCTTC.

The rearrangement links TRBV5-5 to TRBJ2-7; no reliable D call. Germline loops: CDR1 SGHKS, CDR2 YYEKEE (reference sequence). This CDR3 is built from 12 residues. Trimming took off 1 base at V and 1 base at J, with 3 bases between the two ends. CDR3 DNA sequence: TGTGCCAGCAGCTTGCAGTCCTACGAGCAGTACTTC. It codes for CASSLQSYEQYF.

The genes are TRBV5-6 and TRBJ2-4; the D gene is possibly TRBD2 (5 bases). Germline V lookup: CDR1 SGHDT, CDR2 YYEEEE. CDR3 length equals 17 residues. V gave up 2 bases and J gave up 0 bases, with 15 bases separating them. The CDR3 coding sequence is TGTGCCAGCAGCTTAGAACGGGGTCTACTAGCCAAAAACATTCAGTACTTC. It is translated as CASSLERGLLAKNIQYF.

The CDR3 DNA is TGCAGCGTTGTAGGGACAGGGGGCGGGGAGCTGTTTTTT. Residues: CSVVGTGGGELFF. V usage is TRBV29-1 and J usage is TRBJ2-2, with 11 bases lining up with TRBD1. Germline V CDR1 and CDR2: SQVTM, ANQGSEA. This CDR3 region has 13 residues. Trimming at V came to 4 bases and at J to 7 bases, leaving 2 bases not matched to a gene.

The CDR3 protein is CASSPGLAGSRGEQYF. CDR3 coding DNA: TGTGCCAGCAGCCCGGGACTAGCGGGCTCCCGGGGCGAGCAGTACTTC. V is TRBV11-2 and J is TRBJ2-7; TRBD2 agrees at 12 bases. The CDR3 totals 16 residues. After removal of 5 bases from V and 6 bases from J, the junction contained 11 bases not matched to a gene. From germline, CDR1 is SGHAT and CDR2 FQNNGV.

This chain connects TRBV7-2 to TRBJ2-3; 9 bases fit TRBD1. Germline V gives CDR1 SGHTA, CDR2 FQGNSA. V was clipped by 5 bases and J by 0 bases; unmatched bases: 3. The CDR3 has 15 amino acids. CDR3 sequence reads: CASSLGTGSTDTQYF. For the CDR3, the DNA is TGTGCCAGCAGCCTTGGGACAGGGAGCACAGATACGCAGTATTTT. Looking up the rest from reference TRBV7-2 and TRBJ2-3 gives the full variable domain: GAGVSQSPSNKVTEKGKDVELRCDPISGHTALYWYRQSLGQGLEFLIYFQGNSAPDKSGLPSDRFSAERTGGSVSTLTIQRTQQEDSAVYLCASSLGTGSTDTQYFGPGTRLTVL.

This clone was observed a handful of times. The chain uses TRBV5-4 and TRBJ2-5; no firm D call. Trimming left V 2 bases short and J 2 bases short, with 16 bases between. Germline lookup yields CDR1 SGHNT and CDR2 YYREEE (reference sequence). The CDR3 spans 16 residues. The CDR3 DNA is TGTGCCAGCAGCTTAAAAAAGCTGGGCAGACAAGAGACCCAGTACTTC. Its protein product is CASSLKKLGRQETQYF.

This clone occurred a few times. The V gene is TRBV9, the J gene TRBJ1-1, with 7 positions matching TRBD1. Germline CDR1 is SGDLS and CDR2 is YYNGEE. The CDR3 consists of 14 residues. J gave up 6 bases and V 3 bases, and 8 bases lay outside the gene matches. The CDR3 protein is CASSATNRGPEAFF. CDR3 coding DNA: TGTGCCAGCAGCGCCACGAACAGGGGTCCTGAAGCTTTCTTT.

The genes are TRBV13 and TRBJ1-2, with 9 positions matching TRBD1. CDR1 PRHDT and CDR2 FYEKMQ come from the germline V gene (reference sequence). V dropped 3 bases and J dropped 3; count of bases not matched to a gene: 5. The CDR3 loop spans 15 amino acids. The CDR3 DNA reads TGTGCCAGCAGCTTTGACAGGGGGGGGTACTATGGCTACACCTTC. This encodes CASSFDRGGYYGYTF.

The chain combines TRBV5-4 with TRBJ1-5; no definite D call. This CDR3 spans 13 amino acids. The V gene lost 4 bases and the J gene lost 4 bases, with 9 bases spanning the gap. Germline V CDR1 and CDR2: SGHNT, YYREEE (reference sequence). The DNA of the CDR3 is TGTGCCAGCAGCAATGGAGGTAATCAGCCCCAGCATTTT. This codes for CASSNGGNQPQHF.

The chain employs TRBV19 and TRBJ2-7, with 7 bases that match TRBD1. The CDR3 loop spans 14 amino acids. V shed 1 base and J 1 base; nucleotides not matched to a gene: 1. Per the germline V gene, CDR1 is LNHDA and CDR2 is SQIVND (reference sequence). The CDR3 DNA is TGTGCCAGTAGTATAGGGGACAGTTCCTACGAGCAGTACTTC. Amino acid sequence: CASSIGDSSYEQYF.

The chain joins TRBV18 to TRBJ2-7, with a weak D call TRBD2 (5 bases). Germline V CDR1 and CDR2: KGHSH, LQKENI. The length of the CDR3 is 15 residues. The V end was cut by 6 bases, the J end by 6 bases, with 21 bases between. For the CDR3, the DNA is TGTGCCAGCTCCCGAACGGAGGTCCCCATGAGCGAGCAGTACTTC. It translates to CASSRTEVPMSEQYF. Full variable domain (missing parts from reference TRBV18 and TRBJ2-7): NAGVMQNPRHLVRRRGQEARLRCSPMKGHSHVYWYRQLPEEGLKFMVYLQKENIIDESGMPKERFSAEFPKEGPSILRIQQVVRGDSAAYFCASSRTEVPMSEQYFGPGTRLTVT.

V gene TRBV19 combines with J gene TRBJ2-7; 7 bases align to TRBD1. This CDR3 has 14 amino acids. V shed 3 bases, J shed 3 bases, and the junction held 5 bases outside the gene matches. Per the germline V gene, CDR1 is LNHDA and CDR2 is SQIVND (reference sequence). The CDR3 DNA reads TGTGCCAGTAGTATTTTAGGGGGCCGCTACGAGCAGTACTTC. This translates into CASSILGGRYEQYF.

This clone was seen a few times. This rearrangement joins TRBV25-1 to TRBJ1-4, with TRBD1 identical over 9 bases. Unmatched junction bases numbered 2, after V lost 1 base and J lost 8 bases. The germline gives CDR1 MGHDK, CDR2 SYGVNS. CDR3 length: 14 residues. CDR3 coding DNA: TGTGCCAGCAGTGAATGGGACAGGGACGAAAAACTGTTTTTT. Encoded protein: CASSEWDRDEKLFF.

The chain combines TRBV27 with TRBJ1-1; TRBD1 aligns across 8 bases. V trimming: 7 bases; J trimming: 4 bases; junction bases outside the gene matches: 11. Germline CDR1 reads MNHEY; CDR2 reads SMNVEV (reference sequence). This CDR3 comprises 15 residues. The CDR3 loop reads CASKRTDREATEAFF. The CDR3 DNA reads TGTGCCAGCAAGAGAACGGACAGGGAGGCCACTGAAGCTTTCTTT.

The chain employs TRBV5-4 and TRBJ2-3; 8 bases map to TRBD2. The CDR3 has 14 residues. CDR1 is SGHNT, CDR2 YYREEE, per germline (reference sequence). V shed 7 bases, J shed 0 bases, and the junction held 4 bases outside the gene matches. CDR3 in DNA: TGTGCCAGCGGAAGCGGGGGAAGCACAGATACGCAGTATTTT. This gives the protein CASGSGGSTDTQYF.

This sequence joins TRBV11-2 and TRBJ2-5, with a possible D match to TRBD2 (6 bases). The CDR3 is made up of 15 amino acids. Germline-derived CDR1 and CDR2 are SGHAT and FQNNGV. The ends were cut back, 1 base at V and 4 bases at J, with 13 bases in the middle. DNA for the CDR3: TGTGCCAGCAGCTTAGGGGGGGTTGGTCGAGAGACCCAGTACTTC. As protein: CASSLGGVGRETQYF.

The chain recombines TRBV10-3 with TRBJ1-1, with TRBD1 as a possible D gene (6 bases). V dropped 5 bases and J dropped 5 bases, with 15 bases sitting between them. In germline, CDR1 is ENHRY, CDR2 SYGVKD. This CDR3 region has 14 residues. For the CDR3, the DNA is TGTGCCATCAGTAACAGGGCTGGGGTTACTGAAGCTTTCTTT. As protein: CAISNRAGVTEAFF.

The chain is built from TRBV7-8 and TRBJ2-3; 11 bases are shared with TRBD2. This CDR3 contains 17 residues. CDR1 SGHVS and CDR2 FQNEAQ come from the germline V gene. V gave up 2 bases and J gave up 6 bases; unmatched junction bases: 10. CDR3 coding DNA: TGTGCCAGCAGCTTATGGGTTTCTAGCGGGGGGCCGGATACGCAGTATTTT. Its translation: CASSLWVSSGGPDTQYF.

The chain joins TRBV5-1 to TRBJ2-2; 11 bases line up with TRBD1. The CDR3 spans 16 residues. Looked up from germline, CDR1 is SGHRS and CDR2 is YFSETQ. Trimming cost V 4 bases and J 3 bases; bases outside gene matches: 5. For the CDR3, the DNA is TGCGCCAGCAGCCCATGGACAGGGGGCGACACCGGGGAGCTGTTTTTT. As protein: CASSPWTGGDTGELFF.

The chain combines TRBV4-1 with TRBJ2-3; 7 positions agree with TRBD2. The V gene end was trimmed by 1 base and the J gene end by 2 bases; junction bases not matched to a gene: 6. The CDR3 has 16 residues. Germline CDR1 and CDR2: MGHRA and YSYEKL. Here the CDR3 DNA reads TGCGCCAGCAGCCAAGGGACTAGGGATCTCACAGATACGCAGTATTTT. Its translation: CASSQGTRDLTDTQYF.

The chain combines TRBV7-2 with TRBJ2-7; 8 positions agree with TRBD2. The CDR3 runs to 14 residues. The V gene's germline CDR1 is SGHTA and CDR2 FQGNSA. V gave up 6 bases and J gave up 3 bases; unmatched junction bases: 7. Here the CDR3 DNA reads TGTGCCAGCAGTAGGACTAGCCAGTTCTACGAGCAGTACTTC. Amino acids: CASSRTSQFYEQYF.

The chain uses TRBV12-2 and TRBJ2-7; TRBD2 is the table's D call and was not checked against the DNA. TRBV12-2 is designated a pseudogene. The CDR3 sequence is 13 residues long. The CDR3 reads CASRSKGGVEQYF. The CDR3 coding sequence is TGTGCAAGTCGCTCAAAAGGGGGGGTCGAGCAGTACTTC.